Listed below are T cell receptor beta chains from one sample, sequenced in a study of regulatory T cells in long-lasting Graves disease. TCRdb re-derived calls from the multiplex PCR reads in MiXCR, one entry per CDR3 protein. The table lists 400,000 to 500,000 distinct CDR3 sequences, roughly 21% of them singletons, with approximately 6.4% in the top ten. The sequences come from peripheral blood mononuclear cells (PBMCs), collected when the disease was refractory, from a patient treated with antithyroid drugs. The source of these receptors is a female donor with Graves disease. Each CDR3 is given with its conserved first and last residue. D genes are given only for firm matches. The listing skips clone size in some rows; elsewhere it reads once, few, many or a size class.

>TRBV28|TRBJ1-1|.|many
CASILTQNTEAFF
TGTGCCAGCATCTTAACCCAGAACACTGAAGCTTTCTTT
>TRBV7-2|TRBJ1-4|.|many
CASSPGGANEKLFF
TGTGCCAGCAGCCCGGGCGGGGCGAATGAAAAACTGTTTTTT
>TRBV6-4|TRBJ1-5|.|.
CASRVGGNQPQHF
TGTGCCAGCAGGGTAGGAGGCAATCAGCCCCAGCATTTT
>TRBV4-1|TRBJ1-2|TRBD1|many
CASSQEAGTGDGYTF
TGCGCCAGCAGCCAGGAAGCCGGGACAGGGGATGGCTACACCTTC
>TRBV12-3/TRBV12-4|TRBJ2-7|.|many
CASSFTRSYEQYF
TGTGCCAGCAGTTTTACAAGATCCTACGAGCAGTACTTC
>TRBV7-3|TRBJ1-1|.|.
CASSLTEAEGNTEAFF
TGTGCCAGCAGCTTAACAGAAGCGGAGGGGAACACTGAAGCTTTCTTT
>TRBV7-9|TRBJ1-2|.|few
CASSLGGIGTVYGYTF
TGTGCCAGCAGCTTAGGCGGAATCGGGACTGTCTATGGCTACACCTTC
>TRBV12-3/TRBV12-4|TRBJ1-4|TRBD1|many
CASTENDRAIGEKLFF
TGTGCCAGCACGGAAAACGACAGGGCGATAGGTGAAAAACTGTTTTTT
>TRBV5-1|TRBJ2-5|.|few
CASSSSGGVAQETQYF
TGCGCCAGCAGCTCCTCAGGGGGGGTGGCGCAAGAGACCCAGTACTTC
>TRBV7-9|TRBJ2-5|.|many
CASSVAGGAGETQYF
TGTGCCAGCAGCGTCGCTGGGGGGGCTGGAGAGACCCAGTACTTC
>TRBV3-1|TRBJ1-2|.|.
CASSQDTLGYTF
TGTGCCAGCAGCCAAGATACGCTTGGCTACACCTTC
>TRBV20-1|TRBJ2-7|TRBD2|many
CSASGLTSGSYEQYF
TGCAGTGCTAGTGGCCTGACTAGCGGATCTTACGAGCAGTACTTC
>TRBV11-3|TRBJ2-3|.|few
CASSLNSDTQYF
TGTGCCAGCAGCTTAAACTCAGATACGCAGTATTTT
>TRBV3-1|TRBJ2-7|.|.
CASSPGGGRSSEQYF
TGTGCCAGCAGCCCTGGCGGGGGCCGGAGCTCCGAGCAGTACTTC
>TRBV10-3|TRBJ1-1|.|many
CAISELPTKTANTEAFF
TGTGCCATCAGTGAGTTACCCACCAAAACAGCAAACACTGAAGCTTTCTTT
>TRBV5-1|TRBJ1-2|.|.
CASSPLPGDVYGYTF
TGCGCCAGCAGCCCCCTTCCGGGGGACGTCTATGGCTACACCTTC